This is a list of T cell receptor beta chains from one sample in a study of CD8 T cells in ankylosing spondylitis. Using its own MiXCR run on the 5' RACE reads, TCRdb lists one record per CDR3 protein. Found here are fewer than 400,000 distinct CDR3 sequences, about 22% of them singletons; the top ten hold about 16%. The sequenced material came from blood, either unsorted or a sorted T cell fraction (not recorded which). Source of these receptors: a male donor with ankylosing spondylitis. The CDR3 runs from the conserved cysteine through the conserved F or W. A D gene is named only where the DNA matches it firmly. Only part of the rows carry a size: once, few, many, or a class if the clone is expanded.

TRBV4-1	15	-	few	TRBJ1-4	TGCGCCAGCAGCACGTCGGGCCAGGGTCAGGAAAAACTGTTTTTT	CASSTSGQGQEKLFF
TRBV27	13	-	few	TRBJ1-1	TGTGCCAGCAGTTTATACTTTGGGGCGATGGCTTTCTTT	CASSLYFGAMAFF
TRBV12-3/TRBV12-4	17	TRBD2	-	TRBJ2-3	TGTGCCAGCAGCCCTTTGGAGCGGGAGCTAGGCACAGATACGCAGTATTTT	CASSPLERELGTDTQYF
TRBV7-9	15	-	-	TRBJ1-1	TGTGCCAGCAGCTTAGGTCCCACCGAGAACACTGAAGCTTTCTTT	CASSLGPTENTEAFF
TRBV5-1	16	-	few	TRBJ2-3	TGCGCCAGCAGCTTAGCGGAGTTTCCTAGCACAGATACGCAGTATTTT	CASSLAEFPSTDTQYF
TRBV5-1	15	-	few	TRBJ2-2	TGCGCCAGCGGCCGCGGACGGATGAACACCGGGGAGCTGTTTTTT	CASGRGRMNTGELFF
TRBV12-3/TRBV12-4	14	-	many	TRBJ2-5	TGTGCCAGCAGTTTACTAGGGGAAGCAGAGACCCAGTACTTC	CASSLLGEAETQYF
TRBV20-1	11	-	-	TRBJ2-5	TGCAGTGCTAGAACAGTTGAGACCCAGTACTTC	CSARTVETQYF
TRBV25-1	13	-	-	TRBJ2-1	TGTGCCAGCAGTGAAACTCTAGGCGGGTATTGGTTCTTC	CASSETLGGYWFF
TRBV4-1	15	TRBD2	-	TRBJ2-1	TGCGCCAGCAGCCTCGGGACTAGCGGACAGGGTGTAGAGTTCTTC	CASSLGTSGQGVEFF
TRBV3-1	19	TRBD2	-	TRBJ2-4	TGTGCCAGCAGCCAAGATACGACTAGCGGGAGTCTAGCCAAAAACATTCAGTACTTC	CASSQDTTSGSLAKNIQYF
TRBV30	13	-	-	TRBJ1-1	TGTGCCTGGAGTGGGGCAAGGCTCACTGAAGCTTTCTTT	CAWSGARLTEAFF